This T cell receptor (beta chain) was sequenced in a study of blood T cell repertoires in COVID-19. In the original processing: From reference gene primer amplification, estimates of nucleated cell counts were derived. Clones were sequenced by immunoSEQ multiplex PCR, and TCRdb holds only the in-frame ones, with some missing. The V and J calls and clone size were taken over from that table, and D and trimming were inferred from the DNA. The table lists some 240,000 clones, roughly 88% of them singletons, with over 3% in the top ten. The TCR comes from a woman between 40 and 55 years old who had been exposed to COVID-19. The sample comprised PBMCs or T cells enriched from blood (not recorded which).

The CDR3 bases are TGCGCCAGCAGCCAAGTGGGGGCCCCATCTAGCACAGATACGCAGTATTTT. Amino acids: CASSQVGAPSSTDTQYF. The genes are TRBV4-1 and TRBJ2-3; TRBD1 might be the D (6 bases). The V and J ends lost 1 base and 0 bases respectively, with 14 bases between them. The V gene's germline CDR1 is MGHRA and CDR2 YSYEKL. The CDR3 extends over 17 amino acids.